This record concerns one T cell receptor (beta chain) sequence. Its antigen is undetermined. The entry originates in a study of vaccination effects on CD4 cells after COVID-19. Study-level findings and limits: Nearly all vaccine-induced clones in healthy recipients recognized only SARS-CoV-2.

Prior to sequencing, the ViraFEST assay stimulated PBMC with viral peptide pools, which expanded the antigen-specific CD4+ T cells. At the end of around eleven days of culture, CD4+ T cells were isolated. Recipients of the vaccine had no prior SARS-CoV-2 infection and negative nucleocapsid antibodies. V lost 1 base, J lost 2 bases, and 8 bases lay in between. The CDR3 contains 14 residues. Germline lookup yields CDR1 LGHDT and CDR2 YNNKEL (reference sequence). Produced via immunoSEQ multiplex PCR; TCRdb's table is partial and in-frame only. The table includes tens of thousands of clones, about 70% detected once.

The receptor's source is a human donor who received a COVID-19 vaccine. The V call is TRBV3-1 (or the pseudogene TRBV3-2), the J call TRBJ1-2; D not certain. This specimen consisted of CD4+ T cells from PBMCs cultured with HCoV-NL63 spike peptides, obtained before COVID-19 vaccination. The CDR3 here is CASSQGSANYGYTF. Here the CDR3 DNA reads TGTGCCAGCAGCCAAGGAAGCGCGAACTATGGCTACACCTTC.